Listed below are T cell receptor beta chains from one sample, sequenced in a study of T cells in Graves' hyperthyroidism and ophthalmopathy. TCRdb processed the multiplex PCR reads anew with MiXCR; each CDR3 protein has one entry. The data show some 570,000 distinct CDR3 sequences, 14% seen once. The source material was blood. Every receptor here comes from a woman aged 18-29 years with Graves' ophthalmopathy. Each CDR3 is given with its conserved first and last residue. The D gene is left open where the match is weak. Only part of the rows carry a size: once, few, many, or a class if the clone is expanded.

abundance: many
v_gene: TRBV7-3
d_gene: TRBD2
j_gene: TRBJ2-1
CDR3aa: CASSPGGSGSGEQFF
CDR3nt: TGTGCCAGCAGCCCCGGGGGGAGCGGGAGTGGAGAGCAGTTCTTC

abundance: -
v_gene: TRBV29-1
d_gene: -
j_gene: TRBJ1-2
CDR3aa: CSVGETYGYTF
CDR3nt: TGCAGCGTGGGGGAAACCTATGGCTACACCTTC

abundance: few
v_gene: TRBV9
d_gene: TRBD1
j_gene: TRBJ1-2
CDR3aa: CASSVGQGADYGYTF
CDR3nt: TGTGCCAGCAGCGTAGGACAGGGGGCTGACTATGGCTACACCTTC

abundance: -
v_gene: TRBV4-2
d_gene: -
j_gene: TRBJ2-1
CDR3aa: CASSQVQGTTYNEQFF
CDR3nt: TGTGCCAGCAGCCAAGTCCAGGGGACTACCTACAATGAGCAGTTCTTC

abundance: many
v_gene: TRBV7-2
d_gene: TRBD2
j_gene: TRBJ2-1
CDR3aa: CASRLPGLAGGSDEQFF
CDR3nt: TGTGCCAGCAGGCTGCCGGGACTAGCGGGAGGGTCCGATGAGCAGTTCTTC

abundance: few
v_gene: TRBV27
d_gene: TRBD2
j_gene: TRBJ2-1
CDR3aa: CASSSGLAGVYNEQFF
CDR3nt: TGTGCCAGCAGCTCCGGACTAGCGGGCGTCTACAATGAGCAGTTCTTC

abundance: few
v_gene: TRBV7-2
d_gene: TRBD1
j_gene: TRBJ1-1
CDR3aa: CASSNQDTGGFPMNTEAFF
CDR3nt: TGTGCCAGCAGCAATCAGGACACAGGGGGCTTTCCGATGAACACTGAAGCTTTCTTT

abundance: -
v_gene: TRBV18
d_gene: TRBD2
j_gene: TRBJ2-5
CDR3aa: CTSSPGLAGETQYF
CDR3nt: TGTACCAGCTCACCGGGACTAGCGGGAGAGACCCAGTACTTC

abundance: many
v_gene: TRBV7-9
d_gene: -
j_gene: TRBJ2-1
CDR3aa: CASRPQNNEQFF
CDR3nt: TGTGCCAGCAGGCCGCAGAACAATGAGCAGTTCTTC

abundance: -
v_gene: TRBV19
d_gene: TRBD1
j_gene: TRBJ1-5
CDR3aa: CASSMTGDAQPQHF
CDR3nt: TGTGCCAGTAGTATGACAGGGGACGCTCAGCCCCAGCATTTT

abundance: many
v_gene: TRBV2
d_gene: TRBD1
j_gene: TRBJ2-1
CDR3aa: CASILRGYNEQFF
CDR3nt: TGTGCCAGCATCCTCAGGGGGTACAATGAGCAGTTCTTC

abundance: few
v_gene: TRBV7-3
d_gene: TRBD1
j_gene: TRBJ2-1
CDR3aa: CASSLRPPTGGGEQFF
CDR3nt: TGTGCCAGCAGCTTAAGGCCGCCGACAGGGGGCGGCGAGCAGTTCTTC

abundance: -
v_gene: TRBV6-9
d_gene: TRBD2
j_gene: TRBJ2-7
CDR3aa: CASSSSGSDMGKQYF
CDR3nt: TGTGCCAGCAGTTCTAGCGGGAGCGACATGGGAAAGCAGTACTTC

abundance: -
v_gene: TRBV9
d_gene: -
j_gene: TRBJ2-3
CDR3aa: CASSVRGASYTDTQYF
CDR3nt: TGTGCCAGCAGCGTAAGGGGGGCTTCCTACACAGATACGCAGTATTTT

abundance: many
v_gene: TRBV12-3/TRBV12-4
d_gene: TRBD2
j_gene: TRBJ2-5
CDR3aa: CASSSIGLAGGDRETQYF
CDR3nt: TGTGCCAGCAGTTCGATTGGACTAGCGGGAGGGGATAGAGAGACCCAGTACTTC

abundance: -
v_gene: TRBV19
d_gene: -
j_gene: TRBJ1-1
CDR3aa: CASTGVVIWGNTEAFF
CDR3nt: TGTGCCAGTACGGGCGTAGTGATCTGGGGTAACACTGAAGCTTTCTTT

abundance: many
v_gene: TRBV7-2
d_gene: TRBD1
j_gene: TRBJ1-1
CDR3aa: CASSLDRAKGEAFF
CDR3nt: TGTGCCAGCAGCTTGGACAGGGCCAAGGGAGAAGCTTTCTTT

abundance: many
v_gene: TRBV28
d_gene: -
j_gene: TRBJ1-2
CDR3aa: CASSFPRPRTGGYTF
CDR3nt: TGTGCCAGCAGTTTTCCCCGGCCCCGAACGGGAGGCTACACCTTC

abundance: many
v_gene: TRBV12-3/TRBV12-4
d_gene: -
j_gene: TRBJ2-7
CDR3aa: CATQLGVGNGEQYF
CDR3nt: TGTGCCACACAACTAGGTGTAGGGAACGGCGAGCAGTACTTC

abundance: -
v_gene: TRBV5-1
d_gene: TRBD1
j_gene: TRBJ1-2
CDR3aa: CASSRTGDAVGGYTF
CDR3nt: TGCGCCAGCAGTAGAACAGGGGACGCCGTCGGAGGCTACACCTTC

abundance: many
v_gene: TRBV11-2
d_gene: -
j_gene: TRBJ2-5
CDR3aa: CASSSLEWSQETQYF
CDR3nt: TGTGCCAGCAGCTCCTTAGAATGGAGTCAAGAGACCCAGTACTTC

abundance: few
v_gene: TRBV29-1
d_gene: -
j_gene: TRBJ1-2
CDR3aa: CSVDSGKNYGYTF
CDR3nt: TGCAGCGTAGACTCCGGGAAGAACTATGGCTACACCTTC

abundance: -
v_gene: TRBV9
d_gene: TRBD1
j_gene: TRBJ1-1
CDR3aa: CASSAAQGRYGGAFF
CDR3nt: TGTGCCAGCAGCGCGGCACAGGGGCGTTATGGCGGAGCTTTCTTT

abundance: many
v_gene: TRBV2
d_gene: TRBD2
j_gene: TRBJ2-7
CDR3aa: CASSDTPGLAGVSYEQYF
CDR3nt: TGTGCCAGCAGTGATACCCCAGGACTAGCGGGAGTATCCTACGAGCAGTACTTC

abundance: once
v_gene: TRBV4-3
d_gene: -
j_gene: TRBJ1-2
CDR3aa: CASSQEGQPPYYGYTF
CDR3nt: TGCGCCAGCAGCCAAGAGGGCCAGCCCCCCTACTATGGCTACACCTTC

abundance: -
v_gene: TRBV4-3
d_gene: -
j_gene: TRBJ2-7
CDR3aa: CASSQDTQGGLSSYEQYF
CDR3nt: TGCGCCAGCAGCCAAGATACCCAGGGCGGGCTAAGCTCCTACGAGCAGTACTTC

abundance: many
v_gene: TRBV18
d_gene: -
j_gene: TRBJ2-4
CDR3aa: CASSPGQTGAKNIQYF
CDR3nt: TGTGCCAGCTCACCGGGGCAGACTGGCGCCAAAAACATTCAGTACTTC

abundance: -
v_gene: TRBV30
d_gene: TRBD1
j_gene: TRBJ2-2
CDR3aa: CVWSALGQEYTGELFF
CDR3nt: TGTGTCTGGAGTGCCCTGGGACAGGAGTACACCGGGGAGCTGTTTTTT

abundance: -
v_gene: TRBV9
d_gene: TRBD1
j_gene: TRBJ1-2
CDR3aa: CASSVEGAWGDYGYTF
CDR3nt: TGTGCCAGCAGCGTAGAGGGGGCCTGGGGGGACTATGGCTACACCTTC

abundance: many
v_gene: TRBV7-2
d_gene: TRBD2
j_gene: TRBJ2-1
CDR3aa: CASSTRTSGVNEQFF
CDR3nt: TGTGCCAGCAGCACTCGGACTAGCGGGGTTAATGAGCAGTTCTTC

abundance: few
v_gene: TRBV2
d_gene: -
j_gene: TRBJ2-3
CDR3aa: CASSSSRRDAQYF
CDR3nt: TGTGCCAGCAGTTCCTCCCGCAGGGATGCGCAGTATTTT

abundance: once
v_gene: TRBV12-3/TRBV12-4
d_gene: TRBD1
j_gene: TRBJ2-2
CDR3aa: CASSYEGQGPGELFF
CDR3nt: TGTGCCAGCAGTTACGAGGGACAGGGACCCGGGGAGCTATTTTTT

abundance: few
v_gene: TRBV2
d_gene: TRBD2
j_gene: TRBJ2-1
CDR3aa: CASRERLAGGPRNEQFF
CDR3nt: TGTGCCAGCAGGGAGAGACTAGCGGGAGGGCCCAGGAATGAGCAGTTCTTC

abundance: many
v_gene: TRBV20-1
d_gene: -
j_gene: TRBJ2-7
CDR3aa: CSARGGLASSYEQYF
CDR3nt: TGCAGTGCTAGAGGTGGGCTAGCGAGTTCCTACGAGCAGTACTTC

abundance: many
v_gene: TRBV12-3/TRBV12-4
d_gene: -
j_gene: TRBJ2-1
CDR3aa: CASSWNANKNYNEQFF
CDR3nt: TGTGCCAGCAGTTGGAATGCGAATAAGAACTACAATGAGCAGTTCTTC

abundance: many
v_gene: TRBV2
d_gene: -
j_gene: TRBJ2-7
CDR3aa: CAGGSAYEQYF
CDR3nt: TGTGCCGGGGGGTCCGCCTACGAGCAGTACTTC

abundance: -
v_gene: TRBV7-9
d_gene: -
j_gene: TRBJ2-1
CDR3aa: CASRKSGGYEQFF
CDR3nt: TGTGCCAGCAGAAAGAGCGGAGGGTATGAGCAGTTCTTC

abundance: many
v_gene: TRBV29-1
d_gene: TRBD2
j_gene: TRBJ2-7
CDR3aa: CSVQGLAGIYEQYF
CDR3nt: TGCAGCGTTCAGGGACTAGCGGGGATTTACGAGCAGTACTTC

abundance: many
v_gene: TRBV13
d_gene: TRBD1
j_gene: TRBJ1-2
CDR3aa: CASSLGQGPNYGYTF
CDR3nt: TGTGCCAGCAGCTTAGGACAGGGGCCTAACTATGGCTACACCTTC

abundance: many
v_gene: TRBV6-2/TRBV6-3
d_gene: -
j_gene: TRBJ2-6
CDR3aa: CASSRPGANVLTF
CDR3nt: TGTGCCAGCAGTCGTCCCGGGGCCAACGTCCTGACTTTC

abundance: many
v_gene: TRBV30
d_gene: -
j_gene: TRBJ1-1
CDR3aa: CAWDRNTEAFF
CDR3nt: TGTGCCTGGGACAGGAACACTGAAGCTTTCTTT

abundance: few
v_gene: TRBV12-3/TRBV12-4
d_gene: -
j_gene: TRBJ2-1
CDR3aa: CASKLPGGNSEQFF
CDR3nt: TGTGCCAGCAAATTACCAGGGGGGAACAGTGAGCAGTTCTTC

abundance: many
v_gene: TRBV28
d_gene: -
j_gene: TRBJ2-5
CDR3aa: CASSFRAMGRGQGETQYF
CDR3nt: TGTGCCAGCAGTTTTAGGGCTATGGGCAGGGGACAAGGAGAGACCCAGTACTTC

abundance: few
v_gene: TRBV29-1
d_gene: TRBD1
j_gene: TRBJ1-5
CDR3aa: CSVQQGGGESNQPQHF
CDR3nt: TGCAGCGTTCAACAGGGGGGGGGGGAAAGCAATCAGCCCCAGCATTTT

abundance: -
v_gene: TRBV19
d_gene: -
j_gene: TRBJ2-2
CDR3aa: CASSLSGGGELFF
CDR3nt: TGTGCCAGTAGTTTGTCCGGGGGCGGGGAGCTGTTTTTT

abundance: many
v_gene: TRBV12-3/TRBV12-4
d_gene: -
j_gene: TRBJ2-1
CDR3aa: CASSSSTSPLEQFF
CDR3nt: TGTGCCAGCAGTTCATCGACTAGTCCCCTTGAGCAGTTCTTC

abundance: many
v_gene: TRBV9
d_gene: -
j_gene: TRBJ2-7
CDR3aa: CASSSGPAAYEQYF
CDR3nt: TGTGCCAGCAGCTCCGGGCCAGCCGCCTACGAGCAGTACTTC

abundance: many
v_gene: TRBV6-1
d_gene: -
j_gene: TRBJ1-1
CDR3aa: CASSTDTGDAEAFF
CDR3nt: TGTGCCAGCAGTACCGACACGGGAGACGCTGAAGCTTTCTTT

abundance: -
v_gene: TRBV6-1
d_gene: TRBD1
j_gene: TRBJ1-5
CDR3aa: CASNLRTGKLQPQHF
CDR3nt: TGTGCCAGCAACCTCCGGACAGGGAAACTTCAGCCCCAGCATTTT

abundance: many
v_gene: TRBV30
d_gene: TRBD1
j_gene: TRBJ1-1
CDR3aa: CATTPGQGTEAFF
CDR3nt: TGTGCGACCACCCCGGGACAGGGGACTGAAGCTTTCTTT

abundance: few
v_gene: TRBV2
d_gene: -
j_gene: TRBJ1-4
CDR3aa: CASTRGSVANEKLFF
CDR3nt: TGTGCCAGCACCCGAGGGTCTGTAGCTAATGAAAAACTGTTTTTT

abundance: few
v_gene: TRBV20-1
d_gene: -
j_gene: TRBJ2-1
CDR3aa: CSARGGDNEQFF
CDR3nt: TGCAGTGCTAGAGGGGGGGACAATGAGCAGTTCTTC

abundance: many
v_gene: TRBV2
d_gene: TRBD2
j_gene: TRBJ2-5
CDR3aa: CASSDVLAGERETQYF
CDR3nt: TGTGCCAGCAGTGACGTTCTAGCGGGAGAGCGTGAGACCCAGTACTTC

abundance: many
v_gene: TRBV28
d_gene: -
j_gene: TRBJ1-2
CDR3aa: CASSRTLQPSNYGYTF
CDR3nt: TGTGCCAGCAGTCGGACCCTGCAGCCATCTAACTATGGCTACACCTTC

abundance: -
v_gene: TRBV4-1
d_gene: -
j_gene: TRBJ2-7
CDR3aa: CASSQGFWSYEQYF
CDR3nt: TGCGCCAGCAGCCAAGGCTTTTGGAGCTACGAGCAGTACTTC

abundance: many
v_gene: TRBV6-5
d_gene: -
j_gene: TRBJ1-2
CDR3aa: CASSYGGADYGYTF
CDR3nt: TGTGCCAGCAGTTACGGCGGGGCAGACTATGGCTACACCTTC

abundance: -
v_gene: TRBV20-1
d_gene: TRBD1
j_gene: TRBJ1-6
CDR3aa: CSATPGQLFNSPLHF
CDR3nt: TGCAGTGCTACTCCGGGACAGTTATTTAATTCACCCCTCCACTTT

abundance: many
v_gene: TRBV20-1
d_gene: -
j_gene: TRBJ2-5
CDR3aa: CSAQRGVTQYF
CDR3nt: TGCAGTGCCCAGAGAGGAGTGACCCAGTACTTC

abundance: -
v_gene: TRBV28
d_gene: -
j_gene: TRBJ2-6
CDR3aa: CASSLSQGHGANVLTF
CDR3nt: TGTGCCAGCAGTTTATCGCAGGGACATGGGGCCAACGTCCTGACTTTC